The 24 T cell receptor beta chains given below trace back to one sample, sequenced in a study of shared clonotypes between healthy human individuals. TCRdb's copy holds only in-frame clones and misses some; the assay was immunoSEQ multiplex PCR. The data show 600,000 to 700,000 clones, 73% seen once. The sample was memory CD4+ T cells sorted from blood. The subset denotes: CD45RA-negative fraction. Receptor source: a woman aged 25 to 39 in good health.

About this clone itself: A much larger clone lies a single base off, so this may be a read error. The identical CDR3 is also encoded by other nucleotide sequences in the sample. The rearrangement links TRBV5-1 to TRBJ2-1, with D possibly being TRBD2 (5 bases). This CDR3 has 15 amino acids. Germline V gene data show CDR1 as SGHRS and CDR2 as YFSETQ. CDR3 in amino acids: CASSLDSSSYNEQFF. DNA for the CDR3: TGCGCCAGCAGTTTGGACTCTAGCTCCTACAATGAGCAGTTCTTC.

In its sample, this clone was seen a few times. This rearrangement joins TRBV11-2 to TRBJ2-4, with 10 bases matching TRBD1. The CDR3 is made up of 18 amino acids. The germline gives CDR1 SGHAT, CDR2 FQNNGV. V shed 5 bases and J 3 bases; nucleotides not matched to a gene: 13. CDR3 nucleotides: TGTGCCAGCAGCAAAAAGGGGGGACAGGGGTTTGGCAAAAACATTCAGTACTTC. Protein sequence: CASSKKGGQGFGKNIQYF. Combining the CDR3 with reference TRBV11-2 and TRBJ2-4 gives the whole variable domain EAGVAQSPRYKIIEKRQSVAFWCNPISGHATLYWYQQILGQGPKLLIQFQNNGVVDDSQLPKDRFSAERLKGVDSTLKIQPAKLEDSAVYLCASSKKGGQGFGKNIQYFGAGTRLSVL.

The chain links TRBV5-1 to TRBJ2-2, with 8 nucleotides matching TRBD2. CDR1 is SGHRS, CDR2 YFSETQ, per germline. The CDR3 runs to 16 residues. The J segment lost 6 bases and the V segment lost 3 bases, leaving 10 bases of the junction unmatched. CDR3 sequence: CASSWVSGGPAGELFF. CDR3 nucleotides: TGCGCCAGCAGCTGGGTTTCGGGAGGGCCGGCCGGGGAGCTGTTTTTT.

The rearrangement uses TRBV7-2 and TRBJ2-5; tentatively, D is TRBD2 (6 bases). The DNA end is more similar to TRBJ2-7, so the J call may be wrong. The length of the CDR3 is 15 residues. The germline gives CDR1 SGHTA, CDR2 FQGNSA. The CDR3 bases are TGTGCCAGCAGTCAAATTTCGGGAGTAGCGGCCGAGCAGTACTTC. Translation gives CASSQISGVAAEQYF.

The genes are TRBV6-8 and TRBJ2-7; weak D call: TRBD2 (6 bases). V shed 5 bases and J shed 5 bases, with 19 bases lying between them. Germline CDR1 reads MNHGY; CDR2 reads SAAAGT. The CDR3 consists of 15 residues. CDR3 amino acids: CASSTRDWTAHEQYF. Written as DNA, the CDR3 is TGTGCCAGCAGTACGAGGGACTGGACGGCCCACGAGCAGTACTTC.

This clone was observed once. CDR3 DNA: TGTGCCAGCAGCCCCCACGCGGGGCCCAATGAGCAGTTCTTC. As protein: CASSPHAGPNEQFF. This chain uses TRBV7-2 with TRBJ2-1, with D tentatively TRBD2 (6 bases). The ends were cut back, 5 bases at V and 6 bases at J, with 14 bases in the middle. Germline loops: CDR1 SGHTA, CDR2 FQGNSA. There are 14 residues in the CDR3.

This clone was detected only a few times. At one end the junction does not follow the germline gene, possibly because of a read error. This chain connects TRBV30 to TRBJ1-3; D not resolved. The CDR3 sequence is 13 residues long. The germline CDR1 and CDR2 sequences are GTSNPN and SVGIG (reference sequence). The CDR3 here is CAWSVFGGKTIYF. In DNA form, the CDR3 reads TGTGCCTGGAGTGTATTCGGTGGAAAAACCATATATTTT.

This chain links TRBV13 with TRBJ2-5, with D perhaps being TRBD1 or TRBD2 (6 bases each). The CDR3 extends over 14 amino acids. Germline CDR1 is PRHDT and CDR2 is FYEKMQ (reference sequence). Trimming took off 4 bases at V and 7 bases at J, with 16 bases between the two ends. The CDR3, as DNA: TGTGCCAGCAGCTCTAAGGGGGGCGCGGGGACCCAGTACTTC. It translates to CASSSKGGAGTQYF.

The chain joins TRBV4-2 to TRBJ1-4, with a possible D match to TRBD1 (6 bases). There are 16 residues in the CDR3. V was trimmed by 4 bases and J by 8 bases, leaving 20 bases between them. Germline assignment: CDR1 LGHNA and CDR2 YNFKEQ. CDR3 coding DNA: TGTGCCAGCAGCCTGTCGTTGGGACCCCAGGGGGAAAAACTGTTTTTT. Translated: CASSLSLGPQGEKLFF.

This clone has more than one count but fewer than ten. The chain combines TRBV11-2 with TRBJ2-7, with TRBD1 matching 7 bases. This CDR3 has 15 residues. Trimming removed 1 base from V and 1 base from J; junction bases left unmatched: 4. In germline, CDR1 is SGHAT, CDR2 FQNNGV. The CDR3 sequence: CASSLASDRSYEQYF. The CDR3 DNA reads as TGTGCCAGCAGCTTAGCTTCGGACAGGTCCTACGAGCAGTACTTC.

The CDR3, as DNA: TGTGCCAGCAGCACCGATCCCGACCGGGACAGAGAGCAGTACTTC. Translating it yields CASSTDPDRDREQYF. The V call is TRBV7-8, the J call TRBJ2-7, with 7 bases matching TRBD1. V shed 5 bases and J 7 bases; nucleotides not matched to a gene: 14. The CDR3 runs 15 residues. Per germline, CDR1 SGHVS and CDR2 FQNEAQ.

The chain has TRBV30 and TRBJ2-7; a possible D gene is TRBD2 (6 bases). The ends were cut back, 8 bases at V and 1 base at J, with 15 bases in the middle. This CDR3 has 13 amino acids. The germline gives CDR1 GTSNPN, CDR2 SVGIG (reference sequence). CDR3 coding DNA: TGTGCCCCCCGACTAGGTGGGTCCTACGAGCAGTACTTC. Translated, it gives CAPRLGGSYEQYF.

This chain connects TRBV6-1 to TRBJ2-7; D unclear. V lost 0 bases and J lost 3, with 12 bases in between. In germline, CDR1 is MNHNS, CDR2 SASEGT. There are 15 residues in the CDR3. The CDR3 DNA reads as TGTGCCAGCAGTGAAGCGGTACTCCTCGGCTACGAGCAGTACTTC. It encodes CASSEAVLLGYEQYF.

This rearrangement joins TRBV27 to TRBJ2-7; D is undetermined. Germline CDR1 reads MNHEY; CDR2 reads SMNVEV (reference sequence). The CDR3 has 14 amino acids. Between the trimmed V and J ends, which lost 4 bases and 0 bases, there was a span of 10 bases. In nucleotides, the CDR3 is TGTGCCAGCAGTTCCCTATCCAGCTCCTACGAGCAGTACTTC. Translation gives CASSSLSSSYEQYF.

This clone came up many times. The chain couples TRBV5-1 to TRBJ1-2; no reliable D call. The V end was cut by 1 base, the J end by 3 bases, with 10 bases between. The germline V gene has CDR1 SGHRS and CDR2 YFSETQ. This CDR3 contains 14 residues. For the CDR3, the DNA is TGCGCCAGCAGCTTGACGGGATCTTACTATGGCTACACCTTC. Protein sequence: CASSLTGSYYGYTF. Full variable domain (remainder filled in from reference TRBV5-1 and TRBJ1-2): KAGVTQTPRYLIKTRGQQVTLSCSPISGHRSVSWYQQTPGQGLQFLFEYFSETQRNKGNFPGRFSGRQFSNSRSEMNVSTLELGDSALYLCASSLTGSYYGYTFGSGTRLTVV.

Regarding this clone: A read error may be the cause here, since a much bigger clone is one base away. This sample also contains other DNA sequences that code for the same CDR3. The V and J genes are TRBV29-1 and TRBJ2-5; 9 nucleotides match TRBD1. CDR1 and CDR2 (germline): SQVTM, ANQGSEA. The CDR3 runs 14 residues. CDR3 sequence (DNA): TGCAGTGTTGATACAGGGGGCGGGCAAGAGACCCAGTACTTC. Translating it yields CSVDTGGGQETQYF.

The chain has TRBV7-9 and TRBJ2-7; 7 positions agree with TRBD2. The length of the CDR3 is 12 residues. The germline gives CDR1 SEHNR, CDR2 FQNEAQ (reference sequence). V gave up 1 base and J gave up 7 bases; unmatched junction bases: 1. CDR3 nucleotides: TGTGCCAGCAGCTTAGGCGGGAGAGAGCAGTACTTC. Translation: CASSLGGREQYF.

This sequence joins TRBV2 and TRBJ2-7; 11 nucleotides match TRBD2. V lost 3 bases and J lost 0; bases outside the gene matches: 10. Germline CDR1 SNHLY, CDR2 FYNNEI. CDR3 length equals 18 residues. This CDR3 reads CASSDLAGGPDFSYEQYF. Written as DNA, the CDR3 is TGTGCCAGCAGTGACTTAGCGGGAGGGCCTGACTTCTCCTACGAGCAGTACTTC.

The J gene is TRBJ1-3, the V gene TRBV10-3; maybe TRBD1 (6 bases). V was clipped by 3 bases and J by 0 bases, with 12 bases between them. CDR3 length: 16 residues. Germline lookup yields CDR1 ENHRY and CDR2 SYGVKD. The CDR3: CAISDPTGHSGNTIYF. The CDR3 DNA follows: TGTGCCATCAGTGACCCTACAGGGCACTCTGGAAACACCATATATTTT.

This clone was counted only a few times. This chain uses TRBV10-1 with TRBJ2-1; 8 positions agree with TRBD1. CDR1 WNHNN and CDR2 SYGVQD come from the germline V gene (reference sequence). Trimming at V came to 1 base and at J to 9 bases, leaving 2 bases not matched to a gene. This CDR3 is built from 13 residues. The CDR3 DNA reads as TGCGCCAGCAGTGAGTTCCAGGGGGCTGAGCAGTTCTTC. Protein product: CASSEFQGAEQFF.

This clone showed up just once. V gene TRBV2 combines with J gene TRBJ2-3; a possible D gene is TRBD2 (7 bases). Germline loops: CDR1 SNHLY, CDR2 FYNNEI. CDR3 length equals 16 residues. V was shortened by 4 bases and J by 4 bases, with 18 bases between the two germline ends. The CDR3 reads CASSGEGRGKADTQYF. DNA of the CDR3: TGTGCCAGCAGTGGGGAGGGAAGGGGGAAGGCAGATACGCAGTATTTT.

The V gene is TRBV5-1, the J gene TRBJ2-1, with 12 bases lining up with TRBD2. Germline lookup yields CDR1 SGHRS and CDR2 YFSETQ. The junction had 6 bases not matched to a gene; V was cut back by 5 bases and J by 3 bases. CDR3 length: 16 amino acids. CDR3 residues: CASRLRLAGVYNEQFF. Here the CDR3 DNA reads TGCGCCAGCAGGCTGCGACTAGCGGGAGTCTACAATGAGCAGTTCTTC.

With respect to this clone: The identical CDR3 is also encoded by other nucleotide sequences in the sample. CDR3: CASSLAGNYGYTF. The CDR3 nucleotides are TGTGCCAGCAGCTTGGCAGGAAACTATGGCTACACCTTC. J is TRBJ1-2 and V is TRBV5-6; D is uncertain. CDR1 and CDR2 (germline): SGHDT, YYEEEE. The V end lost 0 bases, the J end lost 2 bases, and 5 bases lay between the germline ends. This CDR3 is built from 13 residues. Drawing the rest from reference TRBV5-6 and TRBJ1-2, the complete variable domain is DAGVTQSPTHLIKTRGQQVTLRCSPKSGHDTVSWYQQALGQGPQFIFQYYEEEERQRGNFPDRFSGHQFPNYSSELNVNALLLGDSALYLCASSLAGNYGYTFGSGTRLTVV.

The J gene is TRBJ2-3, the V gene TRBV6-6; possible D gene TRBD2, 7 bases. Trimming left V 7 bases short and J 3 bases short, with 14 bases between. This CDR3 spans 14 amino acids. Germline V gene sequence: CDR1 MNHNY, CDR2 SVGAGI (reference sequence). CDR3 amino acids: CASNRGRGTDTQYF. CDR3 sequence (DNA): TGTGCCAGCAATCGAGGGAGGGGGACAGATACGCAGTATTTT.